A single TCR beta chain is shown here with its context. Its specificity is unknown. Treatment in this sample: about 20 received Ad26.COV2.S at low or high dose, single or two shots; roughly five received placebo; per-sample allocation not given. Sampling was performed 63 days after the first vaccine or placebo injection. The sample comes from a study of Ad26.COV2.S vaccination and SARS-CoV-2 variants. General observations from the study: There was a possibility that the TCR breadth and depth analyses underestimated total T cell responses. Vaccine and placebo recipients had comparable breadth of non-spike TCRs. It was reported that spike-specific CD8+ and CD4+ T cell responses were substantially broad after vaccination.

Sequencing was performed with immunoSEQ multiplex PCR; in TCRdb, only in-frame clones are kept and a portion is missing. In the table there are 410,000 or so clones, around 90% of which are singletons. After removal of 1 base from V and 2 bases from J, the junction contained 2 bases not matched to a gene. Germline lookup yields CDR1 SGHVS and CDR2 FQNEAQ. The CDR3 runs 15 residues. The gene calls are TRBV7-8 and TRBJ2-7, with TRBD1 matching over 10 bases. The origin of this receptor is a person aged 18-65 years who received the Ad26.COV2.S COVID-19 vaccine or a placebo. The specimen comprised peripheral blood, sampled in a trial of Ad26.COV2.S vaccine versus placebo. The CDR3 DNA is TGTGCCAGCAGCTTAGGGACAGGGGGGACCTACGAGCAGTACTTC. Amino acid sequence: CASSLGTGGTYEQYF.